A single sample is the source of the 30 T cell receptor beta chains below, sequenced in a study of T cells in Graves' hyperthyroidism and ophthalmopathy (dated by TCRdb to about 2019). Library generation was performed with multiplex PCR. Sequenced using an Illumina HiSeq 2000. The TCR beta CDR3 regions were amplified from the RNA transcripts. A first-round RT-PCR of the TCR CDR3 used the HTBI primer set with the Qiagen OneStep RT-PCR kit. Clones were called with MiXCR by TCRdb after fastp trimmed the public reads at Q25, and only in-frame beta chains were retained. Rows are combined by CDR3 protein, so each entry shows the most common genes and DNA. This sample comprises about 640,000 distinct CDR3 sequences, more than 14% of them detected only once. In total, the top ten clones hold roughly an eighth of the sample. The sample taken for sequencing was blood. The source is a woman aged 50 to 60 with Graves' ophthalmopathy.

This clonotype showed up many times. This sequence joins TRBV2 and TRBJ2-5; D ambiguous. The CDR3 has 13 amino acids. Germline V gene sequence: CDR1 SNHLY, CDR2 FYNNEI. V was shortened by 10 bases and J by 1 base, with 13 bases between the two germline ends. Here the CDR3 DNA reads TGTGCCACCTCCGAGGCGGTCCAAGAGACCCAGTACTTC. This gives the protein CATSEAVQETQYF.

This clonotype was detected a few times. This chain uses TRBV7-3 with TRBJ1-1; D gene ambiguous. V shed 0 bases and J shed 0 bases, with 11 bases lying between them. The CDR3 spans 16 residues. Germline-derived CDR1 and CDR2 are SGHTA and FQGTGA. CDR3 protein: CASSLTPTEMNTEAFF. The CDR3 coding sequence is TGTGCCAGCAGCTTAACTCCCACAGAGATGAACACTGAAGCTTTCTTT.

This clonotype was seen only a few times. The CDR3 nucleotides read TGTGCCAGCTTAGCGGGACTCGAGCAGTACTTC. Translated, it gives CASLAGLEQYF. This chain connects TRBV11-2 to TRBJ2-7; 8 bases fit TRBD2. Germline V lookup: CDR1 SGHAT, CDR2 FQNNGV. There are 11 residues in the CDR3. V trimming: 8 bases; J trimming: 6 bases; junction bases outside the gene matches: 3.

The chain combines TRBV18 with TRBJ2-1, with 9 positions matching TRBD2. V lost 5 bases to trimming and J lost 6 bases; unmatched junction nucleotides: 2. Germline CDR1 KGHSH, CDR2 LQKENI. CDR3 size: 13 residues. DNA of the CDR3: TGTGCCAGCTCATCGACTAGCGGCAATGAGCAGTTCTTC. Translating it yields CASSSTSGNEQFF.

The chain employs TRBV20-1 and TRBJ2-1, with 7 bases identical to TRBD1. Unmatched junction bases numbered 5, after V lost 7 bases and J lost 2 bases. The CDR3 contains 13 residues. Germline values: CDR1 DFQATT, CDR2 SNEGSKA (reference sequence). DNA of the CDR3: TGCAGTGTCGTCACAGGGGCCTACAATGAGCAGTTCTTC. Amino acids: CSVVTGAYNEQFF.

The chain carries TRBV5-5 and TRBJ1-1; D is uncertain. The V end lost 0 bases, the J end lost 5 bases, and 20 bases lay between the germline ends. This CDR3 comprises 17 residues. Germline CDR1 is SGHKS and CDR2 is YYEKEE (reference sequence). The CDR3 sequence: CASSLVQAIPGKTEAFF. Written as DNA, the CDR3 is TGTGCCAGCAGCTTGGTTCAGGCCATTCCTGGGAAAACTGAAGCTTTCTTT. The full variable domain, completed using reference TRBV5-5 and TRBJ1-1, is DAGVTQSPTHLIKTRGQQVTLRCSPISGHKSVSWYQQVLGQGPQFIFQYYEKEERGRGNFPDRFSARQFPNYSSELNVNALLLGDSALYLCASSLVQAIPGKTEAFFGQGTRLTVV.

The V and J genes are TRBV5-4 and TRBJ2-7, with 10 bases that match TRBD2. J gave up 0 bases and V 1 base, and 4 bases lay outside the gene matches. This CDR3 spans 16 amino acids. Germline-derived CDR1 and CDR2 are SGHNT and YYREEE (reference sequence). The CDR3 loop is CASSLRLAGSSYEQYF. The CDR3, as DNA: TGTGCCAGCAGCTTGCGACTAGCGGGTAGCTCCTACGAGCAGTACTTC.

The chain couples TRBV9 to TRBJ2-4; TRBD2 is a possible D gene (5 bases). This CDR3 is built from 13 residues. Germline V lookup: CDR1 SGDLS, CDR2 YYNGEE. Trimming removed 7 bases from V and 1 base from J, with 9 bases in between. This CDR3 is CASGGGAKNIQYF. CDR3 sequence (DNA): TGTGCCAGCGGCGGCGGGGCCAAAAACATTCAGTACTTC.

This clonotype was detected many times. The gene calls are TRBV11-2 and TRBJ2-7, with D unclear. Between the trimmed V and J ends, which lost 2 bases and 5 bases, there was a span of 13 bases. CDR1 SGHAT and CDR2 FQNNGV come from the germline V gene. CDR3 length: 14 amino acids. The CDR3 DNA follows: TGTGCCAGCAGCTTACGGCGTGGGCGGAACGAGCAGTACTTC. As protein: CASSLRRGRNEQYF.

In its sample, this clonotype was seen many times. The chain is built from TRBV20-1 and TRBJ2-7; 13 bases fit TRBD2. This CDR3 is built from 16 residues. In germline, CDR1 is DFQATT, CDR2 SNEGSKA (reference sequence). After removal of 3 bases from V and 2 bases from J, the junction contained 7 bases not matched to a gene. CDR3 amino acids: CSASSLGLAGAYEQYF. For the CDR3, the DNA is TGCAGTGCTAGCAGCCTTGGACTAGCGGGGGCCTACGAGCAGTACTTC.

The chain is built from TRBV4-3 and TRBJ2-1; the match to TRBD1 covers 7 bases. The CDR3 sequence is 17 residues long. Germline assignment: CDR1 LGHNA and CDR2 YSLEER. Germline trimming cut 2 bases from V and 3 bases from J; bases unmatched to any gene: 10. CDR3 DNA sequence: TGCGCCAGCAGCCAACAGTCGACAGGGCCAGTCTACAATGAGCAGTTCTTC. Its translation is CASSQQSTGPVYNEQFF.

This clonotype was counted many times. The chain employs TRBV20-1 and TRBJ2-5; D uncertain. Per the germline V gene, CDR1 is DFQATT and CDR2 is SNEGSKA (reference sequence). The CDR3 covers 13 residues. The germline V and J ends were trimmed by 5 bases and 4 bases, with 14 bases remaining between them. The CDR3 coding sequence is TGCAGTGCTCGCCCCTTCTACGGAGAGACCCAGTACTTC. This gives the protein CSARPFYGETQYF.

This clonotype was observed a few times. The chain links TRBV19 to TRBJ1-1; D is undetermined. The CDR3 contains 12 residues. V dropped 1 base and J dropped 5 bases, with 5 bases sitting between them. CDR1 and CDR2 from the germline V gene are LNHDA and SQIVND (reference sequence). The CDR3 nucleotides are TGTGCCAGTAGTATAGTAGAGACTGAAGCTTTCTTT. Amino acids: CASSIVETEAFF.

In its sample, this clonotype was seen many times. The chain employs TRBV28 and TRBJ2-3; D possibly corresponds to TRBD2 (5 bases). The CDR3 loop spans 15 amino acids. Germline values: CDR1 MDHEN, CDR2 SYDVKM. V gave up 4 bases and J gave up 2 bases, with 13 bases separating them. CDR3 nucleotides: TGTGCCAGCAGTTCAACTAGTTTTCACACAGATACGCAGTATTTT. Amino acid sequence: CASSSTSFHTDTQYF.

This clonotype was detected a few times. It may be a read error: a sequence one base away is much more abundant. This chain links TRBV11-2 with TRBJ1-2; D is undetermined. Germline CDR1 SGHAT, CDR2 FQNNGV. This CDR3 comprises 16 residues. V was shortened by 3 bases and J by 2 bases, with 16 bases between the two germline ends. CDR3 sequence: CASSLRDLGRNYGYTF. CDR3 DNA: TGTGCCAGCAGCTTGCGGGATCTGGGGAGGAACTATGGCTACACCTTC.

This clonotype was found many times. This chain connects TRBV6-2 or TRBV6-3 to TRBJ2-7, with D uncertain. In germline, CDR1 is MNHEY, CDR2 SVGEGT. V shed 3 bases and J shed 0 bases, with 9 bases lying between them. This CDR3 has 14 amino acids. The CDR3 region is CASSYSLSSYEQYF. CDR3 bases: TGTGCCAGCAGTTATAGCCTGAGCTCCTACGAGCAGTACTTC.

This clonotype showed up just a few times. The chain employs TRBV28 and TRBJ2-7; 10 nucleotides line up with TRBD1. V gave up 7 bases and J gave up 1 base; unmatched junction bases: 4. Germline V gene lookup returns CDR1 MDHEN and CDR2 SYDVKM. The CDR3 has 14 amino acids. The CDR3 DNA follows: TGTGCCAGCACCTCGGGACAGGGGTCCTACGAGCAGTACTTC. The encoded protein is CASTSGQGSYEQYF.

This clonotype occurred many times. The chain joins TRBV5-1 to TRBJ1-1, with 7 bases identical to TRBD1. V was clipped by 4 bases and J by 4 bases; unmatched bases: 7. Germline values: CDR1 SGHRS, CDR2 YFSETQ. The CDR3 consists of 14 residues. The DNA of the CDR3 is TGCGCCAGCAGCGACCCGGGACAGACCACTGAAGCTTTCTTT. Encoded protein: CASSDPGQTTEAFF.

Ten or more counts support this clonotype. This chain uses TRBV6-1 with TRBJ1-2, with unresolved D. The CDR3 has 14 amino acids. Trimming cost V 1 base and J 6 bases, with 12 bases left between them. Germline V lookup: CDR1 MNHNS, CDR2 SASEGT. CDR3 in amino acids: CASSEVARSNGYTF. CDR3 sequence (DNA): TGTGCCAGCAGTGAAGTTGCACGATCCAATGGCTACACCTTC.

This clonotype has at least ten counts. The chain is built from TRBV6-1 and TRBJ2-3; D is perhaps TRBD1 (5 bases). CDR1 and CDR2 from the germline V gene are MNHNS and SASEGT. Trimming took 6 bases from V and 2 from J, leaving 12 bases between them. The CDR3 has 14 amino acids. DNA for the CDR3: TGTGCCAGCAGCGGCCAGGGATCCACAGATACGCAGTATTTT. Protein: CASSGQGSTDTQYF.

The gene calls are TRBV4-1 and TRBJ2-7, with 9 bases that match TRBD1. V shed 0 bases and J 2 bases; nucleotides not matched to a gene: 8. Germline lookup yields CDR1 MGHRA and CDR2 YSYEKL. CDR3 length: 17 residues. The CDR3 nucleotides are TGCGCCAGCAGCCAAGATTCCGGGACAGGGAACACCTACGAGCAGTACTTC. It translates to CASSQDSGTGNTYEQYF.

The chain combines TRBV7-3 with TRBJ2-7, with 7 bases identical to TRBD1. CDR1 and CDR2 (germline): SGHTA, FQGTGA. Unmatched junction bases numbered 10, after V lost 5 bases and J lost 0 bases. The CDR3 has 16 residues. The CDR3 DNA reads as TGTGCCAGCAGCCCAACCGGGACAGTTAACTCCTACGAGCAGTACTTC. It translates to CASSPTGTVNSYEQYF.

The table lists this clonotype with many counts. A read error may explain this, as a much larger clone is one base away. The chain couples TRBV7-2 to TRBJ2-2; no clear D. Germline V gene sequence: CDR1 SGHTA, CDR2 FQGNSA. Trimming left V 2 bases short and J 5 bases short, with 3 bases between. The CDR3 has 12 residues. The CDR3 DNA reads as TGTGCCAGCAGCTTAAAAACCGGGGAGCTGTTTTTT. Its translation is CASSLKTGELFF.

The V gene is TRBV7-9, the J gene TRBJ2-1, with 8 nucleotides matching TRBD2. The CDR3 is 16 amino acids. Germline loops: CDR1 SEHNR, CDR2 FQNEAQ (reference sequence). V lost 2 bases and J lost 6; bases outside the gene matches: 9. The CDR3: CASSLLRHAGGNEQFF. The CDR3 nucleotides are TGTGCCAGCAGCTTACTCCGCCACGCGGGGGGCAATGAGCAGTTCTTC.

This clonotype was counted many times. The chain recombines TRBV11-3 with TRBJ2-3, with 9 bases that match TRBD1. Germline V gives CDR1 SGHNT, CDR2 YENEEA. Unmatched junction bases numbered 4, after V lost 3 bases and J lost 0 bases. The CDR3 is made up of 16 amino acids. CDR3 nucleotide sequence: TGTGCCAGCAGCTTGTGGACAGGGGCAAGCACAGATACGCAGTATTTT. Encoded protein: CASSLWTGASTDTQYF. The whole variable domain, remainder taken from reference TRBV11-3 and TRBJ2-3, is EAGVVQSPRYKIIEKKQPVAFWCNPISGHNTLYWYLQNLGQGPELLIRYENEEAVDDSQLPKDRFSAERLKGVDSTLKIQPAELGDSAVYLCASSLWTGASTDTQYFGPGTRLTVL.

This clonotype was seen ten or more times. The chain uses TRBV9 and TRBJ1-6, with 10 nucleotides matching TRBD1. This CDR3 contains 17 residues. The germline CDR1 and CDR2 sequences are SGDLS and YYNGEE. With V trimmed by 3 bases and J by 4 bases, 7 bases remained unmatched. The CDR3 DNA sequence: TGTGCCAGCAGCGCCGAGGACAGGGGGTATTATAATTCACCCCTCCACTTT. It codes for CASSAEDRGYYNSPLHF.

The V gene is TRBV19, the J gene TRBJ2-7, with TRBD1 matching 7 bases. V lost 6 bases and J lost 3; bases outside the gene matches: 11. The CDR3 is 15 residues long. Looked up from germline, CDR1 is LNHDA and CDR2 is SQIVND (reference sequence). The CDR3 DNA sequence: TGTGCCAGTAGCCCCCGGACAGGAGGCCGCTACGAGCAGTACTTC. Its protein product is CASSPRTGGRYEQYF.

This chain connects TRBV5-4 to TRBJ2-7; 7 bases agree with TRBD1. This CDR3 is 17 amino acids long. Germline lookup yields CDR1 SGHNT and CDR2 YYREEE (reference sequence). J lost 6 bases, V lost 4 bases, and 19 bases had no gene match. CDR3 coding DNA: TGTGCCAGCAGCAAAAGACAGGGTCCCGAAACTAGGGGCGAGCAGTACTTC. Translated: CASSKRQGPETRGEQYF.

This clonotype appeared many times. The chain joins TRBV29-1 to TRBJ2-7; possible D gene TRBD2, 5 bases. The CDR3 has 13 amino acids. The ends were cut back, 5 bases at V and 0 bases at J, with 11 bases in the middle. The germline gives CDR1 SQVTM, CDR2 ANQGSEA. The CDR3 loop is CSVSGGSSYEQYF. The CDR3 nucleotides read TGCAGCGTTTCCGGCGGGTCCTCCTACGAGCAGTACTTC.

The V and J genes are TRBV12-3 or TRBV12-4 and TRBJ1-2, with a weak D call TRBD1 (5 bases). The CDR3 runs to 12 residues. The germline V and J ends were trimmed by 8 bases and 9 bases, with 16 bases remaining between them. CDR3 region: CASRLGQGSYTF. The DNA of the CDR3 is TGTGCCAGCCGTCTCGGCCAGGGAAGCTACACCTTC.